This passage covers 29 T cell receptor beta chains from one sample sequenced in a study of tumor-infiltrating lymphocytes in primary liver carcinoma. TCR beta cDNA came from around 0.5 ug total RNA, primed with a constant-region primer. Sequencing libraries for TCR beta derived from three nested multiplex PCR rounds that used slightly modified ARM-PCR. A C-beta reverse primer was combined with TRBV1-TRBV30 forward primers in the first two PCR rounds, and each round had around 10 cycles. Each CDR3 protein is one row after TCRdb ran MiXCR on the multiplex PCR reads. The sample contains more than 75,000 distinct CDR3 sequences, approximately 70% of which appear only once. Starting material for RNA and DNA co-extraction consisted of 20-30 mg of unsorted bulk tissue. Input material: liver tumor tissue from sampling region 1. As for subset: tumor region T1, superior pole. The receptors here all came from a man aged 35-49 years with primary liver carcinoma and hepatitis B virus infection.

In regard to this clonotype: A junction end diverges from the germline sequence, so it may reflect a read error. The V call is TRBV14, the J call TRBJ2-3, with 12 bases fitting TRBD2. The germline gives CDR1 SGHDN, CDR2 FVKESK. CDR3 length: 15 amino acids. This CDR3 reads CASSQGTSGIDAQYF. The CDR3 nucleotides read TGTGCCAGCAGCCAAGGGACTAGCGGGATAGATGCGCAATATTTT.

For this clonotype: A much larger clone is a single base away; this may be a read error. This chain connects TRBV10-3 to TRBJ2-3; D might be TRBD2 (5 bases). The germline V gene encodes CDR1 ENHRY and CDR2 SYGVKD. This CDR3 comprises 15 residues. The CDR3 sequence: CAISEATSSIDTQYF. CDR3 nucleotide sequence: TGTGCCATCAGTGAGGCTACTTCTAGCATAGATACGCAGTATTTT.

Many counts were recorded for this clonotype. The chain joins TRBV7-9 to TRBJ2-7, with 11 nucleotides matching TRBD2. In germline, CDR1 is SEHNR, CDR2 FQNEAQ (reference sequence). Trimming at V came to 4 bases and at J to 2 bases, leaving 10 bases not matched to a gene. CDR3 length: 17 amino acids. The CDR3 coding sequence is TGTGCCAGCAGCTCCGCTGAGGGACTAGCGGATCCCTACGAGCAGTACTTC. Translating it yields CASSSAEGLADPYEQYF.

The chain's CDR3 is CSVARAGLDAGYTF. The CDR3 DNA is TGCAGCGTTGCCCGGGCAGGGCTCGATGCTGGTTACACCTTC. The chain links TRBV29-1 to TRBJ1-2; TRBD1 might be the D (5 bases). The germline V gene has CDR1 SQVTM and CDR2 ANQGSEA. V was clipped by 4 bases and J by 11 bases, with 23 bases between them. The CDR3 extends over 14 amino acids.

Turning to this clonotype: Mismatch with germline at one junction end may stem from a read error. The CDR3 loop reads CAGTLGGQYEQYF. The DNA for the CDR3 is TGTGCCGGAACTTTGGGGGGGCAGTACGAGCAATACTTC. The V and J genes are TRBV7-9 and TRBJ2-7; weak D call: TRBD2 (7 bases). Germline CDR1 reads SEHNR; CDR2 reads FQNEAQ (reference sequence). This CDR3 region has 13 residues.

A few counts support this clonotype. The chain couples TRBV11-1 to TRBJ2-5, with D tentatively TRBD1 or TRBD2 (6 bases each). Germline lookup yields CDR1 SGHAT and CDR2 FQDESV (reference sequence). The V end lost 1 base, the J end lost 11 bases, and 26 bases lay between the germline ends. The CDR3 is 17 residues long. CDR3 nucleotides: TGTGCCAGCAGCTTAGTAAAAGGCGGACAGCTCCGCGGGACACAGTACTTC. Protein: CASSLVKGGQLRGTQYF.

Concerning this clonotype itself: A much bigger clone sits one base away, suggesting this may be a read error. J is TRBJ2-7 and V is TRBV28; 8 positions match TRBD2. The CDR3 has 15 amino acids. Looked up from germline, CDR1 is MDHEN and CDR2 is SYDVKM. CDR3 region: CASSRPSGSSDEQYF. Here the CDR3 DNA reads TGTGCCAGCAGCCGCCCCAGCGGGAGCTCCGACGAGCAGTACTTC.

Remarks on this clonotype: One end of the junction varies from germline; a read error may be responsible. The gene calls are TRBV12-3 or TRBV12-4 and TRBJ2-3; D perhaps matches TRBD2 (5 bases). The CDR3 runs to 14 residues. CDR3 sequence: CASKRTLSTDAQYF. CDR3 bases: TGTGCCAGCAAAAGGACTCTGAGCACAGATGCGCAGTATTTT.

This clonotype was detected only once. V gene TRBV12-3 or TRBV12-4 combines with J gene TRBJ2-5; D possibly corresponds to TRBD2 (6 bases). The length of the CDR3 is 12 residues. The V end lost 6 bases, the J end lost 8 bases, and 13 bases lay between the germline ends. CDR3 nucleotides: TGTGCCAGCAGCCCGGGGGATGATACCCAGTACTTC. As protein: CASSPGDDTQYF.

With respect to this clonotype: The junction does not match germline at one end; this may be a read error. The chain joins TRBV12-3 or TRBV12-4 to TRBJ2-2; 9 bases fit TRBD2. The CDR3 length is 18 residues. CDR3 bases: TGTACCAGCAGTTTAGATCGTCCATTGGGACTAGCCACCGGGGAGCTGTTTTTT. Its protein product is CTSSLDRPLGLATGELFF.

The chain joins TRBV10-3 to TRBJ2-7, with 9 positions matching TRBD1. V dropped 1 base and J dropped 4; count of bases not matched to a gene: 17. The CDR3 length is 19 residues. Germline V CDR1 and CDR2: ENHRY, SYGVKD. CDR3 DNA: TGTGCCATCAGTGAGTTCCCCCCCCAGACCGGGACAGGGAAGTACGAGCAGTACTTC. It specifies CAISEFPPQTGTGKYEQYF.

Comment on this clonotype: A read error is possible here, since a much larger clone lies one base away. The chain has TRBV24-1 and TRBJ1-5; D is unclear. The CDR3 runs to 13 residues. Germline CDR1 KGHDR, CDR2 SFDVKD. The CDR3 spells CASSDRSNQPQHF. The DNA for the CDR3 is TGTGCCTCCAGTGATCGAAGCAATCAGCCCCAGCATTTT.

This clonotype was picked up many times. The chain carries TRBV7-9 and TRBJ1-3; no clear D. With 1 base removed from V and 0 bases from J, the gap between germline ends came to 13 bases. CDR1 SEHNR and CDR2 FQNEAQ come from the germline V gene (reference sequence). The CDR3 has 17 residues. CDR3 sequence: CASSLGLGFSSGNTIYF. Here the CDR3 DNA reads TGTGCCAGCAGCTTAGGATTAGGATTCAGCTCTGGAAACACCATATATTTT.

Details on this clonotype: One junction end does not reproduce the germline sequence, and a read error may be involved. The V call is TRBV6-2 or TRBV6-3, the J call TRBJ1-1, with D unresolved. The CDR3 spans 14 residues. Germline V gives CDR1 MNHEY, CDR2 SVGEGT. DNA of the CDR3: TGTGCCAACAGTTACTCCGCCTGGTACGCTGAAGCTTTCTTT. Translation gives CANSYSAWYAEAFF.

With regard to this clonotype: One end of the junction varies from germline; a read error may be responsible. The rearrangement links TRBV29-1 to TRBJ2-2, with 8 bases matching TRBD2. The CDR3 runs 17 residues. Looked up from germline, CDR1 is SQVTM and CDR2 is ANQGSEA. For the CDR3, the DNA is TGCAGCGTTCTATCGGGAGGGCCCACTGCGTACACCGAGGAGCTGTTTTTT. Amino acids: CSVLSGGPTAYTEELFF.

The V gene is TRBV2, the J gene TRBJ2-1; TRBD1 might be the D (6 bases). The V and J ends lost 9 bases and 4 bases respectively, with 28 bases between them. Per germline, CDR1 SNHLY and CDR2 FYNNEI. The CDR3 has 18 residues. In DNA, the CDR3 is TGTGCCAGTCGTCCCGGGACACGTCCGGAACTAGGGTACAATGAGCAGTTCTTC. As protein: CASRPGTRPELGYNEQFF.

On this clonotype: The conserved final phenylalanine or tryptophan is absent from the CDR3, which likely points to a read error. This chain links TRBV5-1 with TRBJ2-2; TRBD1 is a possible D gene (6 bases). Germline V gives CDR1 SGHRS, CDR2 YFSETQ. This CDR3 contains 18 residues. The CDR3 DNA reads TGCGCCAGCAGCTTGGTATACAGGGCCGATCCGAACACCGAGGAGCTGTTTTCT. Its protein is CASSLVYRADPNTEELFS.

The rearrangement joins TRBV29-1 to TRBJ2-1; D is unresolved. The germline V gene has CDR1 SQVTM and CDR2 ANQGSEA. This CDR3 has 12 residues. V lost 7 bases to trimming and J lost 9 bases, with 16 bases between them. The CDR3 DNA follows: TGCAGCGGGGAACTGAATAGCATTGAGCAGTTCTTC. Protein: CSGELNSIEQFF.

The rearrangement uses TRBV28 and TRBJ2-5; D not resolved. This CDR3 is built from 14 residues. V shed 4 bases and J shed 7 bases, with 16 bases lying between them. In germline, CDR1 is MDHEN, CDR2 SYDVKM. The CDR3 loop reads CASSSPAPGGTQYF. The CDR3 bases are TGTGCCAGCAGTTCCCCAGCCCCCGGCGGGACCCAGTACTTC.

This clonotype appeared once. This CDR3 is missing its conserved last phenylalanine or tryptophan, likely due to a read error. The chain is built from TRBV7-3 and TRBJ2-7, with 13 positions matching TRBD2. Trimming took 6 bases from V and 4 from J; bases not matched to a gene: 6. This CDR3 is 15 amino acids long. Germline V lookup: CDR1 SGHTA, CDR2 FQGTGA. The DNA for the CDR3 is TGTGCCAGCAGTTTAGGACTAGCGGGAGTTTACGAGCAGTACCTC. Residues: CASSLGLAGVYEQYL.

By its share, this clonotype is medium-sized. The genes are TRBV11-2 and TRBJ2-1; tentatively, D is TRBD2 (5 bases). Germline V gives CDR1 SGHAT, CDR2 FQNNGV. The CDR3 covers 13 residues. V was clipped by 3 bases and J by 4 bases, with 7 bases between them. For the CDR3, the DNA is TGTGCCAGCAGCTTTTCGGGGTACAATGAGCAGTTCTTC. Amino acid sequence: CASSFSGYNEQFF.

Note on this clonotype: Without the conserved terminal phenylalanine or tryptophan, this CDR3 likely stems from a read error. The chain recombines TRBV6-2 or TRBV6-3 with TRBJ2-3, with TRBD2 matching over 8 bases. In germline, CDR1 is MNHEY, CDR2 SVGEGT. This CDR3 region has 15 residues. CDR3 sequence: CASSSRSGSTDTQYY. The DNA for the CDR3 is TGTGCCAGCAGTTCCCGCAGCGGGAGCACTGATACGCAGTATTAT.

This sequence joins TRBV28 and TRBJ1-1; D not certain. The CDR3 runs 14 residues. The germline gives CDR1 MDHEN, CDR2 SYDVKM. V dropped 7 bases and J dropped 0 bases, with 12 bases sitting between them. Here the CDR3 reads CASTRGGLNTEAFF. The CDR3 nucleotides are TGTGCCAGCACCCGCGGAGGCCTGAACACTGAAGCTTTCTTT.

Turning to this clonotype: A junction end diverges from the germline sequence, so it may reflect a read error. The V and J genes are TRBV4-2 and TRBJ2-1; tentative D call: TRBD2 (5 bases). The CDR3 consists of 16 residues. Germline V lookup: CDR1 LGHNA, CDR2 YNFKEQ. The CDR3 coding sequence is TGTACCAGCAGCCCGACTAACGGGATCTCCTACAATAAGCAGTTCTTC. Protein: CTSSPTNGISYNKQFF.

The chain has TRBV11-2 and TRBJ2-7; D possibly uses TRBD1 or TRBD2 (6 bases each). This CDR3 contains 18 residues. Trimming removed 6 bases from V and 7 bases from J, with 31 bases in between. Germline V CDR1 and CDR2: SGHAT, FQNNGV. Here the CDR3 reads CASRLSVELAGGGYEQYF. CDR3 DNA: TGTGCCAGCAGGTTATCCGTTGAACTAGCAGGAGGGGGGTATGAGCAGTACTTC. The full variable domain, with the rest looked up from reference TRBV11-2 and TRBJ2-7, is EAGVAQSPRYKIIEKRQSVAFWCNPISGHATLYWYQQILGQGPKLLIQFQNNGVVDDSQLPKDRFSAERLKGVDSTLKIQPAKLEDSAVYLCASRLSVELAGGGYEQYFGPGTRLTVT.

This chain links TRBV10-2 with TRBJ1-2; D possibly corresponds to TRBD1 (5 bases). V was shortened by 3 bases and J by 11 bases, with 22 bases between the two germline ends. Per germline, CDR1 WSHSY and CDR2 SAAADI. The CDR3 runs 15 residues. CDR3 sequence: CASSDWTRGLVGYTF. As DNA, the CDR3 is TGCGCCAGCAGTGATTGGACAAGGGGCCTCGTTGGTTACACCTTC.

This clonotype turned up a few times. CDR3 coding DNA: TGCGCCAGCAGCTTGGTAGCGGTCATGGGGACAGATACGCAGTATTTT. This codes for CASSLVAVMGTDTQYF. The gene calls are TRBV5-1 and TRBJ2-3; TRBD2 is a possible D gene (6 bases). The CDR3 is made up of 16 amino acids. Germline values: CDR1 SGHRS, CDR2 YFSETQ. V lost 0 bases to trimming and J lost 3 bases, with 14 bases between them.

A word on this clonotype: No conserved phenylalanine or tryptophan is present at the end of the CDR3, so a read error is the likely explanation. V and J are TRBV12-3 or TRBV12-4 and TRBJ1-6, with no clear D. The CDR3 sequence is 13 residues long. V dropped 4 bases and J dropped 8 bases, with 9 bases sitting between them. CDR3 nucleotide sequence: TGTGCCAGCAGTTCCCTATGGGATTCACCCCTCCACATT. It translates to CASSSLWDSPLHI.

As to this clonotype: Compared with germline, one end of the junction differs, possibly owing to a read error. The chain is built from TRBV29-1 and TRBJ2-7, with no clear D. CDR1 is SQVTM and CDR2 is ANQGSEA in the germline V gene. This CDR3 region has 13 residues. The CDR3 is CSVEVPREAEQHF. CDR3 DNA: TGCAGCGTTGAGGTCCCCAGAGAGGCAGAGCAGCACTTC.